These 26 T cell receptor beta chains came from one sample sequenced in a study of T-cell memory formation after mild COVID-19. TCRdb recomputed calls from the 5' RACE reads with MiXCR, one row per CDR3 protein. Here the sample spans some 290,000 distinct CDR3 sequences, roughly 16% being singletons. Sequencing input: PBMCs or a T cell subset sorted from them (not recorded which). The receptor source for this set is a man aged 18-30 years who had mild COVID-19 (a few samples of this study predate the infection). Cell type and time point are not known.

V and J are TRBV29-1 and TRBJ1-2; D gene unclear. The CDR3 totals 12 residues. Germline V lookup: CDR1 SQVTM, CDR2 ANQGSEA. V was trimmed by 0 bases and J by 9 bases, leaving 11 bases between them. The CDR3 coding sequence is TGCAGCGTTGAAGAGGTCGTCAGGAGCTACACCTTC. It translates to CSVEEVVRSYTF.

The chain joins TRBV20-1 to TRBJ2-3; 13 nucleotides match TRBD2. The V gene end was trimmed by 2 bases and the J gene end by 4 bases; junction bases not matched to a gene: 6. The CDR3 sequence is 16 residues long. Germline V gene sequence: CDR1 DFQATT, CDR2 SNEGSKA (reference sequence). The CDR3 nucleotides read TGCAGTGCTAGATCCCTCGGACTAGCGGGGGCAGATACGCAGTATTTT. As protein: CSARSLGLAGADTQYF.

V usage is TRBV20-1 and J usage is TRBJ2-7, with TRBD1 as a possible D gene (6 bases). The CDR3 length is 13 residues. V was shortened by 6 bases and J by 11 bases, with 23 bases between the two germline ends. Germline loops: CDR1 DFQATT, CDR2 SNEGSKA (reference sequence). The CDR3 DNA reads TGCAGTGCAATCGAGGGGGTGACGGCTGGGGAGTACTTC. Translating it yields CSAIEGVTAGEYF.

A word on this clonotype: At one end, the junction sequence differs from germline, possibly due to a read error. V gene TRBV12-3 or TRBV12-4 combines with J gene TRBJ1-5; D ambiguous. The CDR3 spans 11 residues. This chain's CDR3 is CASSLGSRQDF. The CDR3 bases are TGTGCCAGCAGTTTGGGCAGCCGCCAGGATTTT.

In its sample, this clonotype was seen many times. CDR3 protein: CASSSLAGNQETQYF. Written as DNA, the CDR3 is TGTGCCAGCAGCTCCCTAGCGGGTAACCAAGAGACCCAGTACTTC. The chain is built from TRBV7-2 and TRBJ2-5; 8 nucleotides line up with TRBD2. From germline, CDR1 is SGHTA and CDR2 FQGNSA. The V segment lost 4 bases and the J segment 0 bases; nucleotides outside the gene matches: 4. The CDR3 spans 15 residues. Looking up the rest from reference TRBV7-2 and TRBJ2-5 gives the full variable domain: GAGVSQSPSNKVTEKGKDVELRCDPISGHTALYWYRQSLGQGLEFLIYFQGNSAPDKSGLPSDRFSAERTGGSVSTLTIQRTQQEDSAVYLCASSSLAGNQETQYFGPGTRLLVL.

The chain joins TRBV6-2 or TRBV6-3 to TRBJ2-1; no reliable D call. Trimming removed 1 base at V and 7 bases at J, with 2 bases between. The CDR3 contains 11 residues. Germline CDR1 is MNHEY and CDR2 is SVGEGT. The CDR3 sequence: CASSYWNEQFF. The CDR3 bases are TGTGCCAGCAGTTACTGGAATGAGCAGTTCTTC.

V and J are TRBV6-5 and TRBJ1-5, with a tentative D call TRBD1 (5 bases). Germline V gives CDR1 MNHEY, CDR2 SVGAGI. Trimming pared 2 bases from V and 7 bases from J, leaving 12 bases between. This CDR3 contains 14 residues. In DNA, the CDR3 is TGTGCCAGCAGTTACGTTCCGGGGGAACAGCCCCAGCATTTT. Amino acids: CASSYVPGEQPQHF.

The J gene is TRBJ1-1, the V gene TRBV4-1; D is unresolved. The CDR3 has 15 amino acids. The V and J ends lost 3 bases and 0 bases respectively, with 11 bases between them. Germline V gene data show CDR1 as MGHRA and CDR2 as YSYEKL. The DNA for the CDR3 is TGCGCCAGCAGCCAGGAACGGGAGGTGAACACTGAAGCTTTCTTT. Encoded protein: CASSQEREVNTEAFF.

The chain combines TRBV20-1 with TRBJ1-1, with D unresolved. CDR3 size: 15 residues. The V end was cut by 2 bases, the J end by 0 bases, with 13 bases between. Germline CDR1 reads DFQATT; CDR2 reads SNEGSKA (reference sequence). CDR3 sequence reads: CSARLRYLMNTEAFF. CDR3 in DNA: TGCAGTGCTAGATTGCGCTACCTTATGAACACTGAAGCTTTCTTT.

This clonotype has only a few counts. The chain employs TRBV7-9 and TRBJ2-7; D gene uncertain. This CDR3 is 15 amino acids long. Trimming stripped 1 base from V and 3 bases from J, with 13 bases between. Germline assignment: CDR1 SEHNR and CDR2 FQNEAQ (reference sequence). The CDR3 loop is CASSLGFGENYEQYF. CDR3 coding DNA: TGTGCCAGCAGCTTAGGCTTTGGAGAGAACTACGAGCAGTACTTC.

This clonotype was seen a handful of times. The chain combines TRBV20-1 with TRBJ1-2, with D tentatively TRBD1 (6 bases). Germline CDR1 and CDR2: DFQATT and SNEGSKA (reference sequence). CDR3 length equals 12 residues. V lost 4 bases to trimming and J lost 5 bases, with 11 bases between them. DNA of the CDR3: TGCAGTGCTAAGGACAGATTGTATGGCTACACCTTC. This codes for CSAKDRLYGYTF.

This chain joins TRBV20-1 and TRBJ2-1, with 9 bases fitting TRBD2. The CDR3 consists of 15 residues. Germline V CDR1 and CDR2: DFQATT, SNEGSKA (reference sequence). CDR3 in amino acids: CSFTQPGLASYEQFF. The CDR3 DNA is TGCAGCTTTACCCAGCCGGGACTAGCTTCCTATGAGCAGTTCTTC.

This clonotype has just a few counts. The chain carries TRBV4-1 and TRBJ1-5, with 7 nucleotides matching TRBD1. Germline assignment: CDR1 MGHRA and CDR2 YSYEKL. V shed 0 bases and J 10 bases; nucleotides not matched to a gene: 9. This CDR3 contains 15 residues. The CDR3 DNA sequence: TGCGCCAGCAGCCAAGAACCCCGACGGACAGGACCCCAGCATTTT. Protein: CASSQEPRRTGPQHF.

The V gene is TRBV21-1, the J gene TRBJ2-5; the D call in the table, TRBD1, was not verified against the DNA. TRBV21-1 is shown as a pseudogene. This CDR3 has 13 residues. The CDR3 sequence is CARETGATETQYF. The CDR3 bases are TGTGCCAGAGAGACAGGGGCTACAGAGACCCAGTACTTC.

This chain joins TRBV7-2 and TRBJ1-1; D not certain. V was cut by 0 bases and J by 6 bases, with 8 bases left in between. There are 13 residues in the CDR3. Germline lookup yields CDR1 SGHTA and CDR2 FQGNSA. CDR3 sequence (DNA): TGTGCCAGCAGCTTAGCCAGTGGCGCTGAAGCTTTCTTT. Amino acids: CASSLASGAEAFF.

This clonotype was seen repeatedly, ten times or more. The chain combines TRBV24-1 with TRBJ2-5, with D perhaps matching TRBD1 (5 bases). This CDR3 contains 12 residues. Germline CDR1 is KGHDR and CDR2 is SFDVKD. V lost 9 bases and J lost 2, with 9 bases in between. The CDR3 loop is CATEDRQETQYF. The CDR3 DNA is TGTGCCACCGAAGACAGACAAGAGACCCAGTACTTC.

This clonotype has a count of ten or more. V gene TRBV21-1 combines with J gene TRBJ2-7; TRBD1, the table's D call, was not compared with the DNA. TRBV21-1 is recorded as a pseudogene. The CDR3 runs to 16 residues. CDR3 sequence (DNA): TGTGCCAGCAGCAAAGCCTCCAGGGGCCGCTTAGGCGAGCAGTACGTC. Translation gives CASSKASRGRLGEQYV.

This chain connects TRBV4-3 to TRBJ1-6; D perhaps matches TRBD1 (5 bases). Per the germline V gene, CDR1 is LGHNA and CDR2 is YSLEER. V lost 4 bases and J lost 9, with 16 bases in between. This CDR3 is built from 15 residues. The CDR3 protein is CASSRLTDSASPLHF. The DNA for the CDR3 is TGCGCCAGCAGCCGACTTACAGACAGCGCTTCACCCCTCCACTTT.

The chain joins TRBV7-2 to TRBJ1-3; the match to TRBD1 covers 9 bases. This CDR3 has 15 amino acids. Trimming cost V 4 bases and J 6 bases; bases outside gene matches: 7. From germline, CDR1 is SGHTA and CDR2 FQGNSA. The CDR3 sequence: CASSSRRTGENTIYF. The CDR3 DNA reads TGTGCCAGCAGCTCCCGGAGGACAGGGGAAAACACCATATATTTT.

The sample holds a few counts of this clonotype. Written as DNA, the CDR3 is TGTGCCAGCAGCCCCTGGATCGGCGCGTACGAGCAGTACGTC. Amino acids: CASSPWIGAYEQYV. This chain connects TRBV5-4 to TRBJ2-7; no reliable D call. The germline V gene encodes CDR1 SGHNT and CDR2 YYREEE (reference sequence). V was clipped by 4 bases and J by 4 bases, with 15 bases between them. This CDR3 is 14 amino acids long.

The chain uses TRBV20-1 and TRBJ2-7, with D perhaps TRBD1 (6 bases). Germline V gene lookup returns CDR1 DFQATT and CDR2 SNEGSKA (reference sequence). V lost 5 bases and J lost 2, with 16 bases in between. The CDR3 is made up of 14 amino acids. The CDR3 region is CSAGPGTPAYEQYV. In nucleotides, the CDR3 is TGCAGTGCTGGCCCCGGGACACCTGCCTACGAGCAGTACGTC.

Ten or more counts support this clonotype. This chain uses TRBV6-2 or TRBV6-3 with TRBJ1-5, with D perhaps TRBD1 (5 bases). Germline CDR1 and CDR2: MNHEY and SVGEGT. The CDR3 covers 16 residues. Trimming left V 6 bases short and J 7 bases short, with 22 bases between. CDR3 sequence (DNA): TGTGCCAGCAGCCCCCCGGCAGGGCTGGTTGAGCAGCCCCAGCATTTT. It specifies CASSPPAGLVEQPQHF.

The CDR3 nucleotides are TGTGCCTCGATCCGAGCGATGCCAGGAGCTTTCTTT. Protein sequence: CASIRAMPGAFF. This chain joins TRBV2 and TRBJ1-1; D gene uncertain. There are 12 residues in the CDR3. CDR1 is SNHLY, CDR2 FYNNEI, per germline. V gave up 11 bases and J gave up 10 bases, with 20 bases separating them.

V gene TRBV4-3 combines with J gene TRBJ2-2, with 9 bases fitting TRBD1. Losses at the gene ends were 1 base for V and 0 bases for J; bases not matched to a gene: 0. Germline V gene data show CDR1 as LGHNA and CDR2 as YSLEER. The CDR3 runs 16 residues. The CDR3 DNA reads as TGCGCCAGCAGCCAAGGGACAGGGGCGAACACCGGGGAGCTGTTTTTT. Translating it yields CASSQGTGANTGELFF.

This clonotype has a handful of counts. The DNA of the CDR3 is TGTGCCAGCAGCTTAACGGGGGGGGCGGAGACCCAGTACTTC. The encoded protein is CASSLTGGAETQYF. The genes are TRBV7-2 and TRBJ2-5; the match to TRBD2 covers 8 bases. The CDR3 totals 14 residues. Germline V gives CDR1 SGHTA, CDR2 FQGNSA. J lost 5 bases, V lost 2 bases, and 4 bases had no gene match. Together with reference TRBV7-2 and TRBJ2-5, the CDR3 gives the full variable domain: GAGVSQSPSNKVTEKGKDVELRCDPISGHTALYWYRQSLGQGLEFLIYFQGNSAPDKSGLPSDRFSAERTGGSVSTLTIQRTQQEDSAVYLCASSLTGGAETQYFGPGTRLLVL.

The table lists this clonotype with a few counts. The V gene is TRBV7-4, the J gene TRBJ2-3, with 7 bases that match TRBD2. Trimming cost V 6 bases and J 3 bases; bases outside gene matches: 9. CDR3 length: 15 residues. CDR1 and CDR2 from the germline V gene are SGHVT and SQSDAQ. As DNA, the CDR3 is TGTGCCAGCAGGGGGGGGGTCGCTGAGACAGATACGCAGTATTTT. Residues: CASRGGVAETDTQYF.